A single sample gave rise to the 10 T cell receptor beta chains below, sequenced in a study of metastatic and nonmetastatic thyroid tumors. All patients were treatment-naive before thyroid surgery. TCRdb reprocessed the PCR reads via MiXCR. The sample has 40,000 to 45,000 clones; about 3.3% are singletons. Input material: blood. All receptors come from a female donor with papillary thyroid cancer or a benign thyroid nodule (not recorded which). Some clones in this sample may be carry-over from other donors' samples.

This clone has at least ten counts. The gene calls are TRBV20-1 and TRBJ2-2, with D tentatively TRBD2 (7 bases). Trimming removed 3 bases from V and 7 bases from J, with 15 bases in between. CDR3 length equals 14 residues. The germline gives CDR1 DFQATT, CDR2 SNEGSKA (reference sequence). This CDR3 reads CSASGRGDGGELFF. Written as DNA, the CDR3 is TGCAGTGCTAGTGGGAGGGGGGACGGCGGGGAGCTGTTTTTT.

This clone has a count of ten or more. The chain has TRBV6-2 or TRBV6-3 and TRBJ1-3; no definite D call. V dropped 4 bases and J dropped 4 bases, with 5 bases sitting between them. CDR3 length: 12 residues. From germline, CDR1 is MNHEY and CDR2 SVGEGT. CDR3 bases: TGTGCCAGCAGTTCCAGGGGAAACACCATATATTTT. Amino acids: CASSSRGNTIYF.

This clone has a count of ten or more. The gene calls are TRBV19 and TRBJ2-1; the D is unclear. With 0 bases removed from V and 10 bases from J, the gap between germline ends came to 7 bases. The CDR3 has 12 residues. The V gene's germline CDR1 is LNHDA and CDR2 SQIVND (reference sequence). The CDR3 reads CASSIDRVEQFF. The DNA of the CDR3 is TGTGCCAGTAGTATAGATAGGGTGGAGCAGTTCTTC.

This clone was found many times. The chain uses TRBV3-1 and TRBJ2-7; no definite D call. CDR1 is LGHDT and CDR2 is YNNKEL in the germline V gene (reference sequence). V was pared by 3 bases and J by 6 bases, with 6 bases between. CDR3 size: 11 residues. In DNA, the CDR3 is TGTGCCAGCAGCCATTACGCCGAGCAGTACTTC. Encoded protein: CASSHYAEQYF.

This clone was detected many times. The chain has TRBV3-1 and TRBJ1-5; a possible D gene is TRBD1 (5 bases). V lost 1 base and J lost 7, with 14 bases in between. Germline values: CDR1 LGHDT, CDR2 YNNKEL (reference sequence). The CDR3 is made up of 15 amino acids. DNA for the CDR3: TGTGCCAGCAGCCAAGGGGGAGGGGTGGGACAGCCCCAGCATTTT. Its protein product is CASSQGGGVGQPQHF.

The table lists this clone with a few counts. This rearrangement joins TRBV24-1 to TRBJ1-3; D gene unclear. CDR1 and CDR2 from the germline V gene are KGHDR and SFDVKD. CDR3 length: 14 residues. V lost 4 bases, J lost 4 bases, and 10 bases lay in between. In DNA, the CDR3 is TGTGCCACCAGTGAAGGGTCCCCCGGAAACACCATATATTTT. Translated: CATSEGSPGNTIYF.

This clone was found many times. The CDR3 sequence is CSVAGGSAGNTIYF. The CDR3, as DNA: TGCAGCGTTGCTGGGGGTTCAGCTGGAAACACCATATATTTT. The chain carries TRBV29-1 and TRBJ1-3, with D possibly TRBD1 on 5 matching bases. CDR1 is SQVTM, CDR2 ANQGSEA, per germline. V was cut by 4 bases and J by 2 bases, with 12 bases left in between. CDR3 size: 14 residues.

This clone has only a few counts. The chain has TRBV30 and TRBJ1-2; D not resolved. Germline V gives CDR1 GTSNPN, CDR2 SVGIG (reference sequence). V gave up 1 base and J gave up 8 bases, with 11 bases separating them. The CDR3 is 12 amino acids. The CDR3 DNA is TGTGCCTGGAGTGCATCCGGGATAGGCTACACCTTC. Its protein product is CAWSASGIGYTF. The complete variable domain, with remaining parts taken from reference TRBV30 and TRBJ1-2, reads SQTIHQWPATLVQPVGSPLSLECTVEGTSNPNLYWYRQAAGRGLQLLFYSVGIGQISSEVPQNLSASRPQDRQFILSSKKLLLSDSGFYLCAWSASGIGYTFGSGTRLTVV.

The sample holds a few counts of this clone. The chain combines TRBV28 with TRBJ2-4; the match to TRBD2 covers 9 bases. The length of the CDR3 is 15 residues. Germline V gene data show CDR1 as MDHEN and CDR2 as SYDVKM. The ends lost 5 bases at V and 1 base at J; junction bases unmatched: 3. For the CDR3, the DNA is TGTGCCAGCAGTGGCAGCGGGAGGGCCAAAAACATTCAGTACTTC. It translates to CASSGSGRAKNIQYF.

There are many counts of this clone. CDR3 amino acids: CASTGLSSGPQHF. In nucleotides, the CDR3 is TGTGCCAGTACCGGCCTCTCGAGTGGGCCCCAGCATTTT. V usage is TRBV28 and J usage is TRBJ1-5; D gene unclear. V lost 9 bases, J lost 9 bases, and 18 bases lay in between. Germline assignment: CDR1 MDHEN and CDR2 SYDVKM. The CDR3 totals 13 residues. The variable domain in full, with the rest retrieved from reference TRBV28 and TRBJ1-5, is DVKVTQSSRYLVKRTGEKVFLECVQDMDHENMFWYRQDPGLGLRLIYFSYDVKMKEKGDIPEGYSVSREKKERFSLILESASTNQTSMYLCASTGLSSGPQHFGDGTRLSIL.